This T cell receptor beta chain was identified during a study of beta chain features in type 1 diabetes. Study results and limitations: Within each of all four CD4+ subsets, Type 1 diabetes patients had TCRB CDR3s that were moderately but significantly shorter. More deletions and fewer insertions at VDJ junctions were found in patients with type 1 diabetes.

The V gene's germline CDR1 is MNHNS and CDR2 SASEGT. The CDR3 extends over 13 residues, inclusive of both ends. What was sequenced were expressed TCRB transcripts, since all of the isolated RNA had been reverse transcribed. Assay: immunoSEQ multiplex PCR; the TCRdb copy retains only in-frame clones and omits some. The sample has over 120,000 clones; approximately 13% are singletons. In the case of this clone: The antigen is not known. Because the CDR3 is missing its conserved closing phenylalanine or tryptophan, this is likely a read error. The limits of the CDR3 on the DNA are not certain, so only TCRdb's listed CDR3 is given.

The TCR originated in a man younger than 35 with type 1 diabetes. The chain links TRBV6-1 to TRBJ2-7. Sequencing used central memory CD4+ T cells from blood. This CDR3 is CASSEVKEGRGTS.